This TCR beta chain was observed in a study of identical twins. Study results and limitations: Invariant T cells like MAIT and iNKT could partly confound the zero-insertion analyses. While abundant cord blood beta clonotypes carried fewer insertions, memory repertoires showed no such pattern.

The cDNA had a unique molecular identifier and a template-switch universal primer site. Using its own MiXCR run on the 5' RACE reads, TCRdb lists one record per CDR3 protein. The top ten hold roughly 14% of the sample, which has approximately 700,000 distinct CDR3 sequences, 15% to 20% seen once. Worth noting for this clonotype: The antigen is not known.

Trimming left V 10 bases short and J 8 bases short, with 23 bases between. The CDR3 is made up of 14 amino acids. The same data also went into a second study, on T cells expressing NK-cell markers. Per that paper: Whether expanded NKG2C+ T cell clones recognized HCMV stayed uncertain.

The chain employs TRBV12-3 or TRBV12-4 and TRBJ1-2, with D possibly TRBD1 on 5 matching bases. The sequence was obtained from a woman younger than 30 in good health. Sequenced material: PBMCs. The CDR3 sequence is CATRPSAGRWGYTF. The CDR3 nucleotides read TGTGCCACTCGTCCTTCGGCAGGGCGGTGGGGCTACACCTTC.